This record concerns one T cell receptor (beta chain) sequence. This sample is drawn from a study of blood T cell repertoires in COVID-19. Study-level information: Spain, Italy and the United States supplied samples that represented acute and convalescent COVID-19. T cells, B-cell-depleted T cells, or PBMCs supplied cDNA or gDNA.

Produced via immunoSEQ multiplex PCR; TCRdb's table is partial and in-frame only. The sample includes about 180,000 clones, about 82% of them seen just once. Participants were placed into cohorts based on the clinical history they reported. The study counted Cohort 3 donors as recovered given two negative PCRs, clearance, or symptom resolution. The TCR comes from a woman between 25 and 40 years old who had recovered from COVID-19. The sequenced material came from PBMCs or T cells enriched from blood (not recorded which).

The CDR3 DNA reads as TGTGCCAGCAGTCTAAGACAGGGTTCCTATGGCTACACCTTC. Protein sequence: CASSLRQGSYGYTF. The chain employs TRBV6-6 and TRBJ1-2; 7 bases are a match to TRBD1. This CDR3 is built from 14 residues. V shed 5 bases and J 4 bases; nucleotides not matched to a gene: 7. CDR1 and CDR2 from the germline V gene are MNHNY and SVGAGI (reference sequence).